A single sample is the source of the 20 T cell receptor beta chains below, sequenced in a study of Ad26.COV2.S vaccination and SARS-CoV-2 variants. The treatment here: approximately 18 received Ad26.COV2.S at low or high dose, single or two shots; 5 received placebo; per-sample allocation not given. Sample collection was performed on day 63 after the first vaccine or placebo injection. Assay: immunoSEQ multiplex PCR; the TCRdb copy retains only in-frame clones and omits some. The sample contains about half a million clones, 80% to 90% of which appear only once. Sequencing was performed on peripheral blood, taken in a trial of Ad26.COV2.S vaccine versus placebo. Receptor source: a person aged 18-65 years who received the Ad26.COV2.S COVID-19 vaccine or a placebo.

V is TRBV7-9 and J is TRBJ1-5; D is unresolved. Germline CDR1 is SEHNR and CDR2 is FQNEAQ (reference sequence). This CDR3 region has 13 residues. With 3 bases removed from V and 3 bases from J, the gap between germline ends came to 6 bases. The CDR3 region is CASSLGTNQPQHF. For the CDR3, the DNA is TGTGCCAGCAGCTTGGGCACCAATCAGCCCCAGCATTTT.

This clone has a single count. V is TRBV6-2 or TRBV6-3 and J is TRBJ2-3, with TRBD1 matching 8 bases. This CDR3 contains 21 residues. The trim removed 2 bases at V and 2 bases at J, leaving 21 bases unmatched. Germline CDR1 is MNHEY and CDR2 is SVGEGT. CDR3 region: CASSYPRDRGPHQTNTDTQYF. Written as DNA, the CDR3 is TGTGCCAGCAGTTACCCCAGAGACAGGGGTCCTCATCAGACCAACACAGATACGCAGTATTTT.

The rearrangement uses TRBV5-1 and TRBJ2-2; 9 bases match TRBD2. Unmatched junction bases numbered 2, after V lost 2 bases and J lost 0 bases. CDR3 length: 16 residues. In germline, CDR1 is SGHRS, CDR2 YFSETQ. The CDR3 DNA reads TGCGCCAGCAGCTTACCTAGCGGGGCGAACACCGGGGAGCTGTTTTTT. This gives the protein CASSLPSGANTGELFF.

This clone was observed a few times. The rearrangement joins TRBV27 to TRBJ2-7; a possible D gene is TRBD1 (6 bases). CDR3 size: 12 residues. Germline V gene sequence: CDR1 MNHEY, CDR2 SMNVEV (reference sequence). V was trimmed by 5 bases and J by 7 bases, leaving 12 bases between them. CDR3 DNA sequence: TGTGCCAGCAGTGGAACAGGGTGGGAGCAGTACTTC. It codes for CASSGTGWEQYF.

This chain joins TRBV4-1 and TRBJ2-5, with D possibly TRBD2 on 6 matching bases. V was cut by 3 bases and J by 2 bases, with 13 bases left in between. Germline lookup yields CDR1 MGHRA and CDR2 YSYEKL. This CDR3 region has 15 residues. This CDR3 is CASSHRVGSQETQYF. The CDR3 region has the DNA TGCGCCAGCAGCCACCGTGTCGGGAGTCAAGAGACCCAGTACTTC.

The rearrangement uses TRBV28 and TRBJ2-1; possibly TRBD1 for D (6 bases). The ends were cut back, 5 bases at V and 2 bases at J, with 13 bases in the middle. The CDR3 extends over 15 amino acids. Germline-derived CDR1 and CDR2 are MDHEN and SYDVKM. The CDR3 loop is CASSRGQNPYNEQFF. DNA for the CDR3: TGTGCCAGCAGTCGGGGACAAAATCCCTACAATGAGCAGTTCTTC.

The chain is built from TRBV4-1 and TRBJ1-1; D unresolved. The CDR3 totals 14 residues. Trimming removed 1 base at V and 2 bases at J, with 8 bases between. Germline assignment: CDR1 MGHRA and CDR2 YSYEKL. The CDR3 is CASSQVSSNTEAFF. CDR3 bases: TGCGCCAGCAGCCAAGTTAGTAGTAACACTGAAGCTTTCTTT.

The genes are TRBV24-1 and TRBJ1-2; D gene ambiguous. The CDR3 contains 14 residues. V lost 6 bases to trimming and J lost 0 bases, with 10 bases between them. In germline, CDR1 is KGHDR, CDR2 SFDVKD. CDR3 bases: TGTGCCACCAGTCATTCGGGAGCTAACTATGGCTACACCTTC. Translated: CATSHSGANYGYTF.

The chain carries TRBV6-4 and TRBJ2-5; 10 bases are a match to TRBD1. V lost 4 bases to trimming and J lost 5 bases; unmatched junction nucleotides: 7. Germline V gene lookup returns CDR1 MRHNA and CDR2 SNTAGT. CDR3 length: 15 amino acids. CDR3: CASSGGTGDWETQYF. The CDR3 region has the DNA TGTGCCAGCAGTGGGGGGACAGGGGATTGGGAGACCCAGTACTTC.

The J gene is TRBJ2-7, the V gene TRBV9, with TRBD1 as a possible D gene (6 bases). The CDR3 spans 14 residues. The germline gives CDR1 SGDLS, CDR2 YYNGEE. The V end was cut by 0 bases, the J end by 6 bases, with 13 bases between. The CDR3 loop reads CASSVGAGAGEQYF. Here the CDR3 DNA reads TGTGCCAGCAGCGTAGGGGCAGGGGCCGGCGAGCAGTACTTC.

The CDR3 sequence is CASSDRQGTFNQPQHF. In DNA form, the CDR3 reads TGTGCCAGCAGCGACCGACAGGGGACCTTCAATCAGCCCCAGCATTTT. The chain is built from TRBV6-2 or TRBV6-3 and TRBJ1-5, with TRBD1 matching 8 bases. This CDR3 contains 16 residues. Germline CDR1 reads MNHEY; CDR2 reads SVGEGT. The junction had 10 bases not matched to a gene; V was cut back by 6 bases and J by 3 bases.

Here the CDR3 reads CASSNRDRPYEQYF. In DNA, the CDR3 is TGTGCCAGCAGCAACCGGGACAGGCCTTACGAGCAGTACTTC. The rearrangement joins TRBV7-8 to TRBJ2-7; the match to TRBD1 covers 8 bases. This CDR3 comprises 14 residues. V dropped 5 bases and J dropped 4; count of bases not matched to a gene: 7. CDR1 is SGHVS and CDR2 is FQNEAQ in the germline V gene.

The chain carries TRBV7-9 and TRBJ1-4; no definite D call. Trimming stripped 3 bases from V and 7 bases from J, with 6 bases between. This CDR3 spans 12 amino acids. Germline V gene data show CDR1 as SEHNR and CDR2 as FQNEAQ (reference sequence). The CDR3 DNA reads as TGTGCCAGCAGCTTTGGGCTTGAAAAACTGTTTTTT. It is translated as CASSFGLEKLFF. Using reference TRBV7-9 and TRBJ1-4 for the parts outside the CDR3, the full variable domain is DTGVSQNPRHKITKRGQNVTFRCDPISEHNRLYWYRQTLGQGPEFLTYFQNEAQLEKSRLLSDRFSAERPKGSFSTLEIQRTEQGDSAMYLCASSFGLEKLFFGSGTQLSVL.

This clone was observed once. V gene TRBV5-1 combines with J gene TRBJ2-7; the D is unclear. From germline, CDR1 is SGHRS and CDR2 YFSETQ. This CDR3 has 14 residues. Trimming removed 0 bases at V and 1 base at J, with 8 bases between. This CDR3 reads CASSLDGLSYEQYF. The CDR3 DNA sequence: TGCGCCAGCAGCTTGGACGGCTTATCCTACGAGCAGTACTTC.

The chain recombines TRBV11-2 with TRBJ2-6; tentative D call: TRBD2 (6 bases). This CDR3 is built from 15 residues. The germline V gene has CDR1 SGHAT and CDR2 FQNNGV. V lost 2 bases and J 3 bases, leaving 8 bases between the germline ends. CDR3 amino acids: CASSLTSFGANVLTF. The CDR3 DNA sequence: TGTGCCAGCAGCTTAACTAGCTTTGGGGCCAACGTCCTGACTTTC.

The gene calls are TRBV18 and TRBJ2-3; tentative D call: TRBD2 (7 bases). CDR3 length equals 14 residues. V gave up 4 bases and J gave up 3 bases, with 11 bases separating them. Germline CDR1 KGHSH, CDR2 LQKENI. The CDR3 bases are TGTGCCAGCTCACGGGGGGGCTGGACAGATACGCAGTATTTT. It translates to CASSRGGWTDTQYF. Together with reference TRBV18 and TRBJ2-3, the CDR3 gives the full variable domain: NAGVMQNPRHLVRRRGQEARLRCSPMKGHSHVYWYRQLPEEGLKFMVYLQKENIIDESGMPKERFSAEFPKEGPSILRIQQVVRGDSAAYFCASSRGGWTDTQYFGPGTRLTVL.

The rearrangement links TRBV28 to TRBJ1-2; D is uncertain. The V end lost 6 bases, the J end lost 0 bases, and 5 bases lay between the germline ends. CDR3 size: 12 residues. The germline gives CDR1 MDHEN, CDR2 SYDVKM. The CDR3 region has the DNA TGTGCCAGCAGCCAGGCTAACTATGGCTACACCTTC. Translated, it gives CASSQANYGYTF.

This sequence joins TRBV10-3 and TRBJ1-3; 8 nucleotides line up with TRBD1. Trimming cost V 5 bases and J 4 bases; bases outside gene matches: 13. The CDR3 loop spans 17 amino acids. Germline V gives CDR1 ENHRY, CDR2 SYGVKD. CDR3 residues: CAISPGTGLGGGNTIYF. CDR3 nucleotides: TGTGCCATCAGTCCCGGGACAGGCCTCGGAGGGGGAAACACCATATATTTT.

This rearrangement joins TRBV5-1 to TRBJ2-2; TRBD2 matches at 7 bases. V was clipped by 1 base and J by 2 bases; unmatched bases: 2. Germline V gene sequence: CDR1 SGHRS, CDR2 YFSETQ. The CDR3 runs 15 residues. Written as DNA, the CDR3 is TGCGCCAGCAGCTTGCCGGGAGGAAACACCGGGGAGCTGTTTTTT. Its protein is CASSLPGGNTGELFF.

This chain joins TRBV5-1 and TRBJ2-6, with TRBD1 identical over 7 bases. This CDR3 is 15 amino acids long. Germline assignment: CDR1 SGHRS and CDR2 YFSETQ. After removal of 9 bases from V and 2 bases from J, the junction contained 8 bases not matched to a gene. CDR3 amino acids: CATQTQGTGANVLTF. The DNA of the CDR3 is TGCGCCACCCAAACACAGGGGACTGGGGCCAACGTCCTGACTTTC.